This T cell receptor beta chain came from a study of STAT5B mutations in CD4+ large granular lymphocyte leukemia. Across the whole study: Among healthy controls, a particular HLA allele went with more CDR3 'QG' motifs.

This clone has just a few counts. Profiling relied on immunoSEQ multiplex PCR, and the TCRdb table lists in-frame clones only, not all of them. The top ten clones hold 0.35% to 0.45% of a sample with about 22,000 clones, 60% to 85% of them seen once. Controls came from buffy coats of healthy blood donors. What was sequenced was CD4+ T cells from blood buffy coats. This clonotype was sampled from a human donor in good health.

CDR3: CASSQDLRSYGYTF. In nucleotides, the CDR3 is TGTGCCAGCAGCCAAGATCTCCGATCGTATGGCTACACCTTC. The V call is TRBV4-2, the J call TRBJ1-2; D remains ambiguous. CDR3 length: 14 amino acids. Germline values: CDR1 LGHNA, CDR2 YNFKEQ. V lost 0 bases and J lost 5, with 10 bases in between.